This T cell receptor (beta chain) was sequenced in a study of technical replicates of blood from a few donors. Sequencing used immunoSEQ multiplex PCR; TCRdb keeps in-frame clones, though not all of them. This sample carries tens of thousands of clones, around 94% of them seen once, and the ten largest clones take 0.38%. Germline lookup yields CDR1 MNHEY and CDR2 SMNVEV (reference sequence). This CDR3 is 13 amino acids long. The ends lost 4 bases at V and 6 bases at J; junction bases unmatched: 5. This chain links TRBV27 with TRBJ2-7; 8 bases match TRBD1. Sequences were obtained from T cells isolated from PBMCs. The sequence was obtained from a human donor in good health. The CDR3 spells CASSYTGGSEQYF. The CDR3 DNA reads as TGTGCCAGCAGTTACACAGGGGGAAGCGAGCAGTACTTC.